This T cell receptor beta chain stems from a study of T cell responses to AZD1222 COVID-19 vaccine. Study overall: Some second doses came at about 4 weeks and others at about 12 weeks; these were pooled. Whole-study findings and limits: Mostly white British, mostly female donors; authors suggested clonal diversity may be underestimated.

V gave up 6 bases and J gave up 7 bases; unmatched junction bases: 9. CDR3 size: 16 residues. Germline lookup yields CDR1 WNHNN and CDR2 SYGVQD (reference sequence). Some clones are missing from TCRdb's copy, which holds only in-frame ones; the method was immunoSEQ multiplex PCR. The data contain 140,000 to 150,000 clones, over 75% of them singletons. About this clone itself: The antigen is undetermined.

Sequencing used peripheral blood, obtained on day 0 of AZD1222 vaccination. The chain links TRBV10-1 to TRBJ2-2; 12 bases line up with TRBD1. This clonotype was obtained from an adult in good health. The CDR3 DNA is TGCGCCAGCAGCTCCCCGGGACAGGGGGCTGGCGGGGAGCTGTTTTTT. Amino acids: CASSSPGQGAGGELFF.